The 20 T cell receptor beta chains below all came from one sample that was sequenced in a study of blood T cell repertoires in COVID-19. The table came from immunoSEQ multiplex PCR; TCRdb's copy has only in-frame clones and leaves some out. The profile shows 300,000 or so clones, roughly 86% of them singletons. The sample was peripheral blood. Receptors originate from a woman in her forties or fifties who had recovered from COVID-19.

V gene TRBV6-5 combines with J gene TRBJ2-4; 11 bases align to TRBD1. CDR1 and CDR2 from the germline V gene are MNHEY and SVGAGI. The CDR3 runs to 16 residues. V dropped 0 bases and J dropped 6; count of bases not matched to a gene: 4. CDR3 region: CASSYSGTGGRNIQYF. The CDR3 DNA sequence: TGTGCCAGCAGTTACTCAGGGACAGGGGGGCGAAACATTCAGTACTTC.

The CDR3 here is CASRASTGNVNYGYTF. CDR3 nucleotides: TGCGCCAGCAGGGCCTCGACAGGGAATGTTAACTATGGCTACACCTTC. The chain couples TRBV5-1 to TRBJ1-2; TRBD1 matches at 7 bases. The germline V gene encodes CDR1 SGHRS and CDR2 YFSETQ. The CDR3 totals 16 residues. V lost 5 bases and J lost 1; bases outside the gene matches: 11.

This clone was detected only once. This sequence joins TRBV5-1 and TRBJ2-2, with 7 positions matching TRBD1. V lost 8 bases to trimming and J lost 0 bases; unmatched junction nucleotides: 7. CDR1 is SGHRS, CDR2 YFSETQ, per germline. The CDR3 runs 15 residues. The CDR3 loop reads CASRSGTANTGELFF. The CDR3, as DNA: TGCGCCAGTAGATCCGGGACAGCGAACACCGGGGAGCTGTTTTTT.

This clone was seen only once. The rearrangement uses TRBV7-2 and TRBJ2-2, with TRBD2 identical over 9 bases. Per germline, CDR1 SGHTA and CDR2 FQGNSA. The CDR3 consists of 18 residues. With 3 bases clipped from V and 2 bases from J, the junction kept 10 bases outside the gene matches. CDR3 DNA sequence: TGTGCCAGCAGCTTGATTTTCGGGACTAGCAAAAACACCGGGGAGCTGTTTTTT. This translates into CASSLIFGTSKNTGELFF.

CDR3 in amino acids: CASSWNRDPGGYTF. For the CDR3, the DNA is TGTGCCAGCAGTTGGAACAGGGACCCAGGGGGCTACACCTTC. This chain connects TRBV28 to TRBJ1-2, with D perhaps TRBD1 (6 bases). There are 14 residues in the CDR3. CDR1 and CDR2 from the germline V gene are MDHEN and SYDVKM. The V end lost 4 bases, the J end lost 8 bases, and 17 bases lay between the germline ends.

This chain joins TRBV19 and TRBJ1-2, with no clear D. V gave up 0 bases and J gave up 7 bases, with 9 bases separating them. Germline CDR1 reads LNHDA; CDR2 reads SQIVND (reference sequence). This CDR3 region has 13 residues. The CDR3 sequence: CASSIDKESGYTF. CDR3 nucleotide sequence: TGTGCCAGTAGTATAGATAAGGAGTCTGGCTACACCTTC.

The chain is built from TRBV10-3 and TRBJ1-1, with a possible D match to TRBD1 (5 bases). Trimming stripped 3 bases from V and 0 bases from J, with 8 bases between. CDR1 ENHRY and CDR2 SYGVKD come from the germline V gene. CDR3 size: 14 residues. DNA of the CDR3: TGTGCCATCAGTGAAGGCAGGGTGAACACTGAAGCTTTCTTT. This codes for CAISEGRVNTEAFF.

This sequence joins TRBV15 and TRBJ2-2; perhaps TRBD2 as D (5 bases). The V gene lost 4 bases and the J gene lost 3 bases, with 18 bases spanning the gap. CDR1 is LNHNV, CDR2 YYDKDF, per germline (reference sequence). The CDR3 spans 17 residues. As DNA, the CDR3 is TGTGCCACCAGCACCAGGTCCTTCCCGGAGGACACCGGGGAGCTGTTTTTT. Its protein is CATSTRSFPEDTGELFF.

The rearrangement joins TRBV6-4 to TRBJ2-7, with D hard to call. V was pared by 5 bases and J by 5 bases, with 19 bases between. Looked up from germline, CDR1 is MRHNA and CDR2 is SNTAGT. This CDR3 is 15 amino acids long. CDR3 nucleotides: TGTGCCAGCAGTCGGAGCCACTCGTCTTTGCACGAGCAGTACTTC. Translated, it gives CASSRSHSSLHEQYF.

The gene calls are TRBV5-5 and TRBJ1-6, with a weak D call TRBD1 (6 bases). The CDR3 runs to 17 residues. CDR1 SGHKS and CDR2 YYEKEE come from the germline V gene (reference sequence). The V gene lost 0 bases and the J gene lost 6 bases, with 16 bases spanning the gap. The CDR3 region has the DNA TGTGCCAGCAGCTTGGGGGTAGCAGGGGCCGGTAATTCACCCCTCCACTTT. This codes for CASSLGVAGAGNSPLHF.

V is TRBV5-8 and J is TRBJ1-4, with 11 bases matching TRBD1. V shed 4 bases, J shed 4 bases, and the junction held 6 bases outside the gene matches. This CDR3 comprises 16 residues. Germline loops: CDR1 SGHTS, CDR2 YDEGEE. CDR3 sequence reads: CASSRGQGVNNEKLFF. CDR3 sequence (DNA): TGTGCCAGCAGCAGGGGACAGGGGGTGAATAATGAAAAACTGTTTTTT.

CDR3 amino acids: CASSYSKVASWRGNQPQHF. CDR3 DNA sequence: TGTGCCAGCAGTTACTCGAAAGTGGCCAGCTGGAGGGGCAATCAGCCCCAGCATTTT. J is TRBJ1-5 and V is TRBV6-2 or TRBV6-3, with D hard to call. The CDR3 contains 19 residues. Germline V gene sequence: CDR1 MNHEY, CDR2 SVGEGT. The ends were cut back, 0 bases at V and 2 bases at J, with 20 bases in the middle.

The J gene is TRBJ2-7, the V gene TRBV19, with 9 nucleotides matching TRBD1. V was clipped by 5 bases and J by 3 bases; unmatched bases: 8. This CDR3 has 15 residues. CDR1 LNHDA and CDR2 SQIVND come from the germline V gene (reference sequence). The DNA of the CDR3 is TGTGCCAGTAGTCCAGGACAGGGGAGGTTCTACGAGCAGTACTTC. Translation gives CASSPGQGRFYEQYF.

The chain employs TRBV7-2 and TRBJ2-2; possible D gene TRBD1, 6 bases. The CDR3 is 16 residues long. The V and J ends lost 4 bases and 4 bases respectively, with 16 bases between them. The germline V gene encodes CDR1 SGHTA and CDR2 FQGNSA. The CDR3 is CASSYSPGHSTGELFF. The DNA of the CDR3 is TGTGCCAGCAGCTACAGCCCGGGACACTCCACCGGGGAGCTGTTTTTT. Supplemented by reference TRBV7-2 and TRBJ2-2, the full variable domain reads GAGVSQSPSNKVTEKGKDVELRCDPISGHTALYWYRQSLGQGLEFLIYFQGNSAPDKSGLPSDRFSAERTGGSVSTLTIQRTQQEDSAVYLCASSYSPGHSTGELFFGEGSRLTVL.

The chain employs TRBV30 and TRBJ1-1; no reliable D call. V was pared by 8 bases and J by 0 bases, with 10 bases between. The CDR3 has 12 residues. Germline V lookup: CDR1 GTSNPN, CDR2 SVGIG (reference sequence). CDR3 loop: CAGKRMNTEAFF. The DNA for the CDR3 is TGTGCCGGTAAGCGGATGAACACTGAAGCTTTCTTT.

The chain uses TRBV28 and TRBJ1-2; 9 bases are shared with TRBD1. The CDR3 loop spans 14 amino acids. Looked up from germline, CDR1 is MDHEN and CDR2 is SYDVKM. Trimming took 4 bases from V and 8 from J; bases not matched to a gene: 8. The CDR3 is CASSYNRGLGGYTF. The CDR3 region has the DNA TGTGCCAGCAGTTATAACAGGGGGCTGGGGGGCTACACCTTC.

J is TRBJ2-7 and V is TRBV28; a possible D gene is TRBD2 (5 bases). The CDR3 covers 14 residues. V was cut by 5 bases and J by 6 bases, with 17 bases left in between. CDR1 is MDHEN and CDR2 is SYDVKM in the germline V gene. CDR3 nucleotides: TGTGCCAGCAGTCCCCCGGGAACCCCTGGCGAGCAGTACTTC. It translates to CASSPPGTPGEQYF.

The rearrangement links TRBV7-9 to TRBJ1-1, with D possibly matching TRBD1 (5 bases). Trimming removed 11 bases at V and 2 bases at J, with 15 bases between. The CDR3 extends over 13 amino acids. Germline CDR1 is SEHNR and CDR2 is FQNEAQ (reference sequence). The CDR3 bases are TGTGCCTCGTCCGGGGGGATCAACACTGAAGCTTTCTTT. It translates to CASSGGINTEAFF. Drawing the rest from reference TRBV7-9 and TRBJ1-1, the complete variable domain is DTGVSQNPRHKITKRGQNVTFRCDPISEHNRLYWYRQTLGQGPEFLTYFQNEAQLEKSRLLSDRFSAERPKGSFSTLEIQRTEQGDSAMYLCASSGGINTEAFFGQGTRLTVV.

The chain carries TRBV9 and TRBJ1-1, with D maybe TRBD1 (6 bases). V was cut by 2 bases and J by 4 bases, with 15 bases left in between. This CDR3 region has 15 residues. CDR1 is SGDLS and CDR2 is YYNGEE in the germline V gene. The CDR3 DNA reads TGTGCCAGCAGCGTGGGGGCCCCTCGCGGCACTGAAGCTTTCTTT. It encodes CASSVGAPRGTEAFF.

The rearrangement uses TRBV9 and TRBJ2-7, with 8 nucleotides matching TRBD2. The J segment lost 2 bases and the V segment lost 0 bases, leaving 4 bases of the junction unmatched. The CDR3 runs 15 residues. Germline lookup yields CDR1 SGDLS and CDR2 YYNGEE. The DNA for the CDR3 is TGTGCCAGCAGCGTAGGGCTAGCGGGCACCTACGAGCAGTACTTC. The encoded protein is CASSVGLAGTYEQYF.